The clone carrying this T cell receptor (beta chain) was seen ten or more times. This sample is drawn from a study of CD8+ T cells in alopecia areata. About the research overall: For the treated group, dosing was oral tofacitinib at 5 to 10 mg twice daily. Scoring of treated patients' severity used the percentage of affected scalp area.

Treatment denoted: oral pan-JAK inhibitor, 5-10 mg twice daily. Peripheral blood, together with lesional scalp punch biopsies, was collected from alopecia areata patients. Trimming shortened V by 2 bases and J by 0 bases, and 8 bases separated the two germline ends. CDR3 size: 14 residues. CDR1 is SGHNT, CDR2 YYREEE, per germline (reference sequence). TCR sequencing used cDNA made by reverse transcription of extracted RNA. Only in-frame clones appear in the TCRdb table, and some are missing; sequencing was by immunoSEQ multiplex PCR. The sample includes about 210,000 clones, 35% to 45% of them seen just once.

The source is a human donor with alopecia areata. The source was CD4+ T cells sorted from blood, collected at approximately week 31, from a patient treated with tofacitinib. The rearrangement links TRBV5-4 to TRBJ1-1; D is unresolved. CDR3 sequence: CASSFYTMNTEAFF. The DNA for the CDR3 is TGTGCCAGCAGCTTTTACACTATGAACACTGAAGCTTTCTTT. The whole variable domain, remainder taken from reference TRBV5-4 and TRBJ1-1, is ETGVTQSPTHLIKTRGQQVTLRCSSQSGHNTVSWYQQALGQGPQFIFQYYREEENGRGNFPPRFSGLQFPNYSSELNVNALELDDSALYLCASSFYTMNTEAFFGQGTRLTVV.